The clone carrying this T cell receptor beta chain was observed a few times. Its antigen is undetermined. The data were obtained in a study of T cells after yellow fever vaccination. Study-wide context: Fractions of low cell number were prepared using SMART-Seq v4 Ultra Low Input. Overall study results and limits: FACS-sorted repertoires could harbor abundant contaminating bulk-population clonotypes. Re-detected after boosting: most primary clones, around 96% of CD4 and about 85% of CD8.

As TCR cDNA was made by 5'RACE template switching, a universal primer site and UMIs were added. MiXCR, run by TCRdb on the 5' RACE reads, gives a single entry per CDR3 protein. The table lists 95,000 to 150,000 distinct CDR3 sequences, roughly 15% of them singletons. CDR3 length equals 15 residues. Germline V lookup: CDR1 SEHNR, CDR2 FQNEAQ (reference sequence). V lost 1 base, J lost 2 bases, and 3 bases stayed unmatched. The sequencing here drew on CD8+ T cells sorted from PBMCs, taken 5 days after the yellow fever booster vaccination. This TCR derives from a man between 18 and 35 years old who received the YFV17D yellow fever vaccine. This chain connects TRBV7-9 to TRBJ1-2, with TRBD1 identical over 8 bases. The CDR3 nucleotides are TGTGCCAGCAGCTTAGGACAGGGGACCAACTATGGCTACACCTTC. Translating it yields CASSLGQGTNYGYTF.